This entry lists 11 T cell receptor beta chains sequenced from one sample in a study of neurological immune-mediated disorders. TCRdb processed the 5' RACE reads anew with MiXCR; each CDR3 protein has one entry. Of about 38,000 distinct CDR3 sequences listed, more than 4.5% are singletons. The sample was CD4+ T cells from blood. The receptors here all came from a man aged 18 to 30 in good health.

In its sample, this clonotype was seen many times. The gene calls are TRBV2 and TRBJ2-2; the D is unclear. V was cut by 1 base and J by 0 bases, with 9 bases left in between. CDR1 and CDR2 (germline): SNHLY, FYNNEI. The CDR3 totals 16 residues. The CDR3 loop reads CASSEVVATNTGELFF. The CDR3 region has the DNA TGTGCCAGCAGTGAAGTAGTAGCCACGAACACCGGGGAGCTGTTTTTT.

This clonotype was seen at least ten times. This rearrangement joins TRBV4-1 to TRBJ1-2, with 11 nucleotides matching TRBD1. CDR1 is MGHRA, CDR2 YSYEKL, per germline. Unmatched junction bases numbered 7, after V lost 3 bases and J lost 7 bases. This CDR3 has 15 residues. The CDR3 region has the DNA TGCGCCAGCAGCCACCCGGACAGGGGGCGAGGTGGCTACACCTTC. The encoded protein is CASSHPDRGRGGYTF.

In this sample, this clonotype turned up many times. This chain joins TRBV18 and TRBJ2-5, with D possibly being TRBD1 (5 bases). From germline, CDR1 is KGHSH and CDR2 LQKENI. The CDR3 is made up of 16 amino acids. The germline V and J ends were trimmed by 3 bases and 1 base, with 15 bases remaining between them. CDR3 sequence reads: CASSPPRGRSQETQYF. The DNA for the CDR3 is TGTGCCAGCTCACCCCCTAGGGGAAGGTCCCAAGAGACCCAGTACTTC.

This clonotype showed up many times. The CDR3: CASSPQLGGDYGYTF. The CDR3, as DNA: TGCGCCAGCAGCCCCCAGCTAGGAGGGGACTATGGCTACACCTTC. V and J are TRBV5-1 and TRBJ1-2; D possibly corresponds to TRBD1 (5 bases). The CDR3 is made up of 15 amino acids. Germline lookup yields CDR1 SGHRS and CDR2 YFSETQ. V was trimmed by 4 bases and J by 3 bases, leaving 16 bases between them.

This clonotype was counted many times. The J gene is TRBJ2-7, the V gene TRBV6-5; D is uncertain. CDR1 and CDR2 from the germline V gene are MNHEY and SVGAGI. V gave up 0 bases and J gave up 0 bases, with 9 bases separating them. This CDR3 region has 15 residues. The CDR3: CASSYSATGSYEQYF. The CDR3 region has the DNA TGTGCCAGCAGTTACTCGGCTACTGGCTCCTACGAGCAGTACTTC.

This clonotype was found many times. The rearrangement links TRBV29-1 to TRBJ2-7; a weak D match, TRBD1 (8 bases). Germline CDR1 and CDR2: SQVTM and ANQGSEA. This CDR3 has 12 residues. With 6 bases removed from V and 7 bases from J, the gap between germline ends came to 16 bases. The CDR3: CSVGQGAGEQYF. DNA for the CDR3: TGCAGCGTCGGACAGGGAGCGGGAGAGCAGTACTTC.

The chain couples TRBV6-6 to TRBJ2-2; TRBD1 matches at 10 bases. J lost 7 bases, V lost 7 bases, and 12 bases had no gene match. Germline CDR1 reads MNHNY; CDR2 reads SVGAGI (reference sequence). The CDR3 runs 16 residues. The CDR3 loop is CASTRRGQGGDGELFF. For the CDR3, the DNA is TGTGCCAGCACCAGACGTGGACAGGGGGGAGACGGGGAGCTGTTTTTT.

This clonotype was counted ten times or more. V gene TRBV6-5 combines with J gene TRBJ2-3; 11 bases fit TRBD2. Germline V lookup: CDR1 MNHEY, CDR2 SVGAGI. With 2 bases clipped from V and 9 bases from J, the junction kept 13 bases outside the gene matches. The CDR3 runs to 17 residues. The CDR3 DNA reads as TGTGCCAGCAGTTACCCTCCCGGTGGTAGCGGGGGGGACACGCAGTATTTT. Protein product: CASSYPPGGSGGDTQYF.

At least ten counts were recorded for this clonotype. The chain carries TRBV6-5 and TRBJ1-6; the match to TRBD1 covers 9 bases. The CDR3 runs 14 residues. CDR1 and CDR2 from the germline V gene are MNHEY and SVGAGI. The trim removed 6 bases at V and 9 bases at J, leaving 6 bases unmatched. The CDR3 nucleotides read TGTGCCAGCAGCCGACAGGGGGACCGTTCACCCCTCCACTTT. Translating gives CASSRQGDRSPLHF.

This clonotype was picked up many times. The chain recombines TRBV6-1 with TRBJ2-5; possibly TRBD1 for D (5 bases). The V end was cut by 5 bases, the J end by 0 bases, with 10 bases between. Germline assignment: CDR1 MNHNS and CDR2 SASEGT. CDR3 size: 14 residues. The CDR3 loop reads CASSRQLYQETQYF. The CDR3 region has the DNA TGTGCCAGCAGTCGACAGCTGTACCAAGAGACCCAGTACTTC.

This clonotype was observed many times. The rearrangement uses TRBV9 and TRBJ1-5, with a possible D match to TRBD1 (5 bases). The CDR3 contains 15 residues. From germline, CDR1 is SGDLS and CDR2 YYNGEE. Trimming took 0 bases from V and 7 from J, leaving 14 bases between them. CDR3 sequence: CASSVDPIGGQPQHF. Here the CDR3 DNA reads TGTGCCAGCAGCGTAGACCCAATTGGGGGACAGCCCCAGCATTTT.